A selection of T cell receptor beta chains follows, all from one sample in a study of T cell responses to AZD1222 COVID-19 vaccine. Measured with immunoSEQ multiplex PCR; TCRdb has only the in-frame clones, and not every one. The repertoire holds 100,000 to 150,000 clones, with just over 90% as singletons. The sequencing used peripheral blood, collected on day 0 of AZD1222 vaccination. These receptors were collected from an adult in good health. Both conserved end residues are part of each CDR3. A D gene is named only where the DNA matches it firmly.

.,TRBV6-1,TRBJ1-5,CASSGGGFRDSNQPQHF,TGTGCCAGCAGTGGAGGGGGATTCCGGGACTCCAATCAGCCCCAGCATTTT
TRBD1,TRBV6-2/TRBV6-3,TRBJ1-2,CASSYPGTAVF,TGTGCCAGCAGTTACCCAGGGACAGCCGTCTTC
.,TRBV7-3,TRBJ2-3,CASSSTITDTQYF,TGTGCCAGCAGCTCGACTATCACAGATACGCAGTATTTT
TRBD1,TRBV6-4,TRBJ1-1,CASKGTANTEAFF,TGTGCCAGCAAAGGGACAGCGAACACTGAAGCTTTCTTT
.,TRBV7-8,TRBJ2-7,CASSSGSTHFEQYF,TGTGCCAGCAGTTCCGGGTCAACTCACTTCGAGCAGTACTTC
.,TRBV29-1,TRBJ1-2,CSVDQVARGYTF,TGCAGCGTTGACCAGGTAGCCAGGGGCTACACCTTC
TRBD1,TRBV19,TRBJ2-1,CASSIPGQTYNEQFF,TGTGCCAGTAGTATACCGGGACAGACCTACAATGAGCAGTTCTTC
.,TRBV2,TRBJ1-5,CASRLYETDNQPQHF,TGTGCCAGCAGGCTTTACGAGACGGACAATCAGCCCCAGCATTTT
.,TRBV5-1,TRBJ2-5,CASRRSGSQETQYF,TGCGCCAGCAGAAGAAGCGGCTCGCAAGAGACCCAGTACTTC
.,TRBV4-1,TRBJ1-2,CASSQDKEGIGFGYTF,TGCGCCAGCAGCCAAGATAAGGAGGGGATCGGATTTGGCTACACCTTC
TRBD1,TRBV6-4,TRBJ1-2,CASSVGTGGNYGYTF,TGTGCCAGCAGTGTTGGGACAGGGGGAAACTATGGCTACACCTTC
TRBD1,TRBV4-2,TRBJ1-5,CASSQDRGNQPQHF,TGTGCCAGCAGCCAGGACAGGGGCAATCAGCCCCAGCATTTT
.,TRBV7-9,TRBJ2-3,CASSFAGEDTQYF,TGTGCCAGCAGCTTCGCAGGGGAAGATACGCAGTATTTT
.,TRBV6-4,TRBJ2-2,CASSEDSLPTGELFF,TGTGCCAGCAGTGAGGACAGCCTCCCGACCGGGGAGCTGTTTTTT